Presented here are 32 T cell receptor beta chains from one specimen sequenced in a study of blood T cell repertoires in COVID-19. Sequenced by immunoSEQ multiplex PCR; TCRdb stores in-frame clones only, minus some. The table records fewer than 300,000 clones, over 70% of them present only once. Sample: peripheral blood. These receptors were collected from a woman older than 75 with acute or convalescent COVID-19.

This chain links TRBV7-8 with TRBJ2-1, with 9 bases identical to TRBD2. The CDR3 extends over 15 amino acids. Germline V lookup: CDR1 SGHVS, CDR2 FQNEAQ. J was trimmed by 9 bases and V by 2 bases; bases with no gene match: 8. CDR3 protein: CASSLRRGGLSEQFF. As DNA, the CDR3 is TGTGCCAGCAGCTTACGGCGGGGGGGCCTGAGTGAGCAGTTCTTC.

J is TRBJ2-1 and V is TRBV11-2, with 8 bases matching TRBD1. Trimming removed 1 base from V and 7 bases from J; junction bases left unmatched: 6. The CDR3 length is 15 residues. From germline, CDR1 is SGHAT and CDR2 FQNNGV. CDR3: CASSLVLQGVNEQFF. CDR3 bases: TGTGCCAGCAGCTTAGTTTTACAGGGGGTGAATGAGCAGTTCTTC.

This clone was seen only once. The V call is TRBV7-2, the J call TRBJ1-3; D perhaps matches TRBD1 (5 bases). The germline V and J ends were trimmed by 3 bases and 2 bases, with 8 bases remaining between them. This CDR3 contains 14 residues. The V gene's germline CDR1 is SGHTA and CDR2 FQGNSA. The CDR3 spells CASSFGAPGNTIYF. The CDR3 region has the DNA TGTGCCAGCAGCTTTGGGGCACCTGGAAACACCATATATTTT. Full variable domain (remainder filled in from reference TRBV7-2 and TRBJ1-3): GAGVSQSPSNKVTEKGKDVELRCDPISGHTALYWYRQSLGQGLEFLIYFQGNSAPDKSGLPSDRFSAERTGGSVSTLTIQRTQQEDSAVYLCASSFGAPGNTIYFGEGSWLTVV.

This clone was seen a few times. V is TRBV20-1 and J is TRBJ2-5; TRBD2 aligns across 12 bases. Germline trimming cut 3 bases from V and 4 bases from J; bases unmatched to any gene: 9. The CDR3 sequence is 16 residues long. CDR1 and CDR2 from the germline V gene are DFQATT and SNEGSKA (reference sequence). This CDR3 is CSASGASGRASETQYF. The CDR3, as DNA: TGCAGTGCTAGTGGGGCTAGCGGGAGGGCTTCAGAGACCCAGTACTTC.

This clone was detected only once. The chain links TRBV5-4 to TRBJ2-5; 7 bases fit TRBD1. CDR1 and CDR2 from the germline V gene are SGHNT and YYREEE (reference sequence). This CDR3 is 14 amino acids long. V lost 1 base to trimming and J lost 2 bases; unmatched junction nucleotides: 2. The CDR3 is CASSLRDSQETQYF. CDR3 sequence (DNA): TGTGCCAGCAGCTTGAGGGACAGTCAAGAGACCCAGTACTTC.

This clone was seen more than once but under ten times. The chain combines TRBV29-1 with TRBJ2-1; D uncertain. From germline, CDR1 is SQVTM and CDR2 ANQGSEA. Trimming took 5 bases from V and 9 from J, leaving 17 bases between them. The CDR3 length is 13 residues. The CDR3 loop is CSVSGSDLPEQFF. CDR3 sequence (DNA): TGCAGCGTTTCGGGTTCCGACCTCCCTGAGCAGTTCTTC.

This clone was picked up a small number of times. The DNA for the CDR3 is TGTGCCAGCAGTTCCCGACAGGCCGCCCCCCACCTCCACTTT. Translation gives CASSSRQAAPHLHF. The rearrangement joins TRBV27 to TRBJ1-6; D might be TRBD1 (6 bases). V gave up 4 bases and J gave up 15 bases, with 19 bases separating them. Germline assignment: CDR1 MNHEY and CDR2 SMNVEV (reference sequence). This CDR3 comprises 14 residues.

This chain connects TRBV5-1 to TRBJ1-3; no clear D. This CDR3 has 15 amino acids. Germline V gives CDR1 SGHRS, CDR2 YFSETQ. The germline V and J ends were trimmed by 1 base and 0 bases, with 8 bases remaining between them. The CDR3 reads CASSLLGDSGNTIYF. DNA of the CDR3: TGCGCCAGCAGCTTGTTAGGAGACTCTGGAAACACCATATATTTT.

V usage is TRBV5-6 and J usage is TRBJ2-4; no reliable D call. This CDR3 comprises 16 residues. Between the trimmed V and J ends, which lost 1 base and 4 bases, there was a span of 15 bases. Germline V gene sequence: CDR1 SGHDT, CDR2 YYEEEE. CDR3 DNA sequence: TGTGCCAGCAGCTTGAGAGGTGTCAGCACAAAAAACATTCAGTACTTC. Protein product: CASSLRGVSTKNIQYF.

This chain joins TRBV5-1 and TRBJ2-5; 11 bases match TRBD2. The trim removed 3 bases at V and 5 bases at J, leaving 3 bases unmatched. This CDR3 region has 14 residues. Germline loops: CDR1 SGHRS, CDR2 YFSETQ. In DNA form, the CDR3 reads TGCGCCAGCAGCTCTTCTAGCGGGGGGGAGACCCAGTACTTC. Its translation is CASSSSSGGETQYF.

The CDR3 loop is CASSPSRTGTNYGYTF. For the CDR3, the DNA is TGTGCCAGCTCACCATCCAGGACAGGCACTAACTATGGCTACACCTTC. This chain uses TRBV18 with TRBJ1-2, with TRBD1 matching over 7 bases. Germline assignment: CDR1 KGHSH and CDR2 LQKENI. The CDR3 loop spans 16 amino acids. V shed 2 bases and J 0 bases; nucleotides not matched to a gene: 6.

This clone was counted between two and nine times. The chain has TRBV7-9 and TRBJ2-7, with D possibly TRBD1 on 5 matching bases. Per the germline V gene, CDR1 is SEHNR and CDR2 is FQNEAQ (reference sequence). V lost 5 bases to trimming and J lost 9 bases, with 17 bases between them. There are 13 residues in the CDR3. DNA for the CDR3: TGTGCCAGCAGCGTAAAGGGGATTTTTGGGCAGTACTTC. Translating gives CASSVKGIFGQYF. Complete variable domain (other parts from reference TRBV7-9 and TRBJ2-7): DTGVSQNPRHKITKRGQNVTFRCDPISEHNRLYWYRQTLGQGPEFLTYFQNEAQLEKSRLLSDRFSAERPKGSFSTLEIQRTEQGDSAMYLCASSVKGIFGQYFGPGTRLTVT.

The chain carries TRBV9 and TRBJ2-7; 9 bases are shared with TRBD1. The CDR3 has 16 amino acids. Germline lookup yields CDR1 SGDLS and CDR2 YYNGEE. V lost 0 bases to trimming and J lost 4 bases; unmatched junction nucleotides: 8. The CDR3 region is CASSVDGTGIMYEQYF. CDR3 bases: TGTGCCAGCAGCGTAGATGGGACAGGGATCATGTACGAGCAGTACTTC.

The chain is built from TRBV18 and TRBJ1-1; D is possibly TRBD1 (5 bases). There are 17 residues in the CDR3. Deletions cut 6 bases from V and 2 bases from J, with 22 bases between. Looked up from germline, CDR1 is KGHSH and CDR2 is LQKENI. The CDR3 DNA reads TGTGCCAGCTCTTTCGTCGGTTCAAGGGGTGCAAACACTGAAGCTTTCTTT. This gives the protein CASSFVGSRGANTEAFF.

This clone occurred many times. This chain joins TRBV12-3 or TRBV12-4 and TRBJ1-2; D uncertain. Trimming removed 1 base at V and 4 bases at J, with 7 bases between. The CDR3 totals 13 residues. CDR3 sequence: CASSLDVSYGYTF. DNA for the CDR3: TGTGCCAGCAGTTTAGACGTGAGCTATGGCTACACCTTC.

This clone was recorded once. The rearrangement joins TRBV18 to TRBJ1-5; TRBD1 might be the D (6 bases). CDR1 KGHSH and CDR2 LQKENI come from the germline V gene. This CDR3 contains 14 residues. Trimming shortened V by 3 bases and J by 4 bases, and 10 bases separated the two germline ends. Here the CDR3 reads CASSPSQGNQPQHF. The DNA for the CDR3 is TGTGCCAGCTCACCGAGTCAGGGGAATCAGCCCCAGCATTTT. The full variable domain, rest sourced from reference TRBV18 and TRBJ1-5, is NAGVMQNPRHLVRRRGQEARLRCSPMKGHSHVYWYRQLPEEGLKFMVYLQKENIIDESGMPKERFSAEFPKEGPSILRIQQVVRGDSAAYFCASSPSQGNQPQHFGDGTRLSIL.

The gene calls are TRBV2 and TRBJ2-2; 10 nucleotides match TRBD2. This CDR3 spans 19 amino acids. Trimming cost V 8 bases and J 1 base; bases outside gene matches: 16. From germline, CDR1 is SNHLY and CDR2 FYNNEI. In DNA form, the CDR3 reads TGTGCCAGCCACAGTCGGCCTAGCGGGAGTACAGGGAACACCGGGGAGCTGTTTTTT. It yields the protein CASHSRPSGSTGNTGELFF.

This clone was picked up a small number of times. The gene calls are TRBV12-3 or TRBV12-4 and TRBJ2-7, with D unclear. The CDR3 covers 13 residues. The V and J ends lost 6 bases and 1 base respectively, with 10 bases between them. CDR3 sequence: CASSHYGSYEQYF. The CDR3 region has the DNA TGTGCCAGCAGCCATTACGGTTCCTACGAGCAGTACTTC.

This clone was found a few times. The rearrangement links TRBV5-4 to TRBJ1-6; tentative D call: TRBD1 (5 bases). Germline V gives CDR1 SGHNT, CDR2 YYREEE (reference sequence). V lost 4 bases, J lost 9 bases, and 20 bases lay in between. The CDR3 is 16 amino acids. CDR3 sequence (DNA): TGTGCCAGCAGCCCAGGGCAGGGATCTATAAGTTCACCCCTCCACTTT. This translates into CASSPGQGSISSPLHF.

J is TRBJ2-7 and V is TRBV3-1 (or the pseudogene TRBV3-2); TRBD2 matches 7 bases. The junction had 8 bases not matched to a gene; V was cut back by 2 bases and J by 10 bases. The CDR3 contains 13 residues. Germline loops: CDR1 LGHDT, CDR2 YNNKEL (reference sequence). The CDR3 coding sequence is TGTGCCAGCAGCCAACTACTAACTAGCGAACAGTACTTC. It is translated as CASSQLLTSEQYF.

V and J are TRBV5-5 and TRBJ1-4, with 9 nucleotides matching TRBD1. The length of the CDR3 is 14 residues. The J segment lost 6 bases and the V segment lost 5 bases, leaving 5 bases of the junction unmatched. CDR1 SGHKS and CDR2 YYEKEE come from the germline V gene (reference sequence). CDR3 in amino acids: CASSFWTGDEKLFF. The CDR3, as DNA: TGTGCCAGCAGTTTCTGGACAGGGGATGAAAAACTGTTTTTT.

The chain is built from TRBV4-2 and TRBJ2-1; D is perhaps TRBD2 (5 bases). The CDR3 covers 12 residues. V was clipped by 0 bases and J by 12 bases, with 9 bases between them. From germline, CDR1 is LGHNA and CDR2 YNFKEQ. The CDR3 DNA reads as TGTGCCAGCAGCCAAGAGCGGAGGTTGCAGTTCTTC. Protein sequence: CASSQERRLQFF.

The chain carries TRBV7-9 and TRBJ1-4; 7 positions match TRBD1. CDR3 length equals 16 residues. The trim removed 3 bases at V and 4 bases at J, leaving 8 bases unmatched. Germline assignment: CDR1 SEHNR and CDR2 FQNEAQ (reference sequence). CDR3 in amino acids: CASSFAGGGFNEKLFF. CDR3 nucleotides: TGTGCCAGCAGCTTCGCAGGGGGAGGATTTAATGAAAAACTGTTTTTT.

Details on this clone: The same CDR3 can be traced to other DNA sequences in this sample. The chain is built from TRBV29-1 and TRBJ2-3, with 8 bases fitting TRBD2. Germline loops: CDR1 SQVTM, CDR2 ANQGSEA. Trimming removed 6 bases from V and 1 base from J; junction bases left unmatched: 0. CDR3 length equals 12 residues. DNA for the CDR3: TGCAGCGTAGCGGGAGGCACAGATACGCAGTATTTT. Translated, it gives CSVAGGTDTQYF.

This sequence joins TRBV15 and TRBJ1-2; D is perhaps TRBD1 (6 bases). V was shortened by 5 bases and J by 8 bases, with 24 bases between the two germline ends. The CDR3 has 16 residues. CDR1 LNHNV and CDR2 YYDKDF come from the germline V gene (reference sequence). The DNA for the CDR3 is TGTGCCACCAGCGGTCCAGCAAGACAGGAAAGTAGGGGCTACACCTTC. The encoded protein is CATSGPARQESRGYTF.

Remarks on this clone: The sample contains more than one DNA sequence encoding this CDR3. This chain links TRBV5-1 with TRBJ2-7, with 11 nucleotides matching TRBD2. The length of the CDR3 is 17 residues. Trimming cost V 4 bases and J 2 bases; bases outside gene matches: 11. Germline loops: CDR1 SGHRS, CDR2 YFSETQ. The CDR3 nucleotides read TGCGCCAGCAGCGTCTTGGGGCTAGCGGGAGGAACCTACGAGCAGTACTTC. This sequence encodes CASSVLGLAGGTYEQYF. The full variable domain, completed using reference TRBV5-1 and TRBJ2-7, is KAGVTQTPRYLIKTRGQQVTLSCSPISGHRSVSWYQQTPGQGLQFLFEYFSETQRNKGNFPGRFSGRQFSNSRSEMNVSTLELGDSALYLCASSVLGLAGGTYEQYFGPGTRLTVT.

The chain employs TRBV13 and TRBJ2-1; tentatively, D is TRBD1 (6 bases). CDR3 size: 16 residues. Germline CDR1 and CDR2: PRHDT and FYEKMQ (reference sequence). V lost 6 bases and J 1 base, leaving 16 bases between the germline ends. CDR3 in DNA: TGTGCCAGCAGTTCTATGACAGGAAGATCCTACAATGAGCAGTTCTTC. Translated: CASSSMTGRSYNEQFF.

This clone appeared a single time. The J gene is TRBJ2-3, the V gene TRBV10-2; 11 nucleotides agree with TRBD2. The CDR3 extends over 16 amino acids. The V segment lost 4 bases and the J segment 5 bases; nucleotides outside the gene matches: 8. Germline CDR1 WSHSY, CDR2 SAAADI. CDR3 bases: TGCGCCAGCAGTGGGGGACTAGCGGAGGCCGGAGATACGCAGTATTTT. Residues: CASSGGLAEAGDTQYF.

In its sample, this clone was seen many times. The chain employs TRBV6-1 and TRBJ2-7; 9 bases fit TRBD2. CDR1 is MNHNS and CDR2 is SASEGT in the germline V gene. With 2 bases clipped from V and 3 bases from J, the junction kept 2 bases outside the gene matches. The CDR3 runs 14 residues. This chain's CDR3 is CASSENSGSYEQYF. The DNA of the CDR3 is TGTGCCAGCAGTGAAAATAGCGGGAGCTACGAGCAGTACTTC.

Here the CDR3 reads CASSPPRTRSYNEQFF. CDR3 DNA: TGTGCCAGCTCACCACCGAGGACTAGGTCCTACAATGAGCAGTTCTTC. The V and J genes are TRBV18 and TRBJ2-1; 7 bases line up with TRBD2. The CDR3 totals 16 residues. J gave up 1 base and V 0 bases, and 3 bases lay outside the gene matches. Germline loops: CDR1 KGHSH, CDR2 LQKENI. Based on the CDR3 plus reference TRBV18 and TRBJ2-1, the full variable domain is NAGVMQNPRHLVRRRGQEARLRCSPMKGHSHVYWYRQLPEEGLKFMVYLQKENIIDESGMPKERFSAEFPKEGPSILRIQQVVRGDSAAYFCASSPPRTRSYNEQFFGPGTRLTVL.

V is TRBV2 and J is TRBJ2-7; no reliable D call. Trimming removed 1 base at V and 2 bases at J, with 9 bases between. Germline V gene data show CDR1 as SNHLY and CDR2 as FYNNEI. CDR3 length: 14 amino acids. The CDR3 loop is CASSEVGRAYEQYF. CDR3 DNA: TGTGCCAGCAGTGAAGTGGGCAGAGCCTACGAGCAGTACTTC.

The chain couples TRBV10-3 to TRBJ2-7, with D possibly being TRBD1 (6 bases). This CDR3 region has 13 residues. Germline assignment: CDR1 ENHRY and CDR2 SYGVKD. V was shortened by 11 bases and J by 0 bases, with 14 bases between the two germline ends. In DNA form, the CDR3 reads TGTGCCGGCGCAGGGGTGAGCTCCTACGAGCAGTACTTC. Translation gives CAGAGVSSYEQYF.